The clone carrying this T cell receptor (beta chain) was detected many times. Its specificity is unknown. Its ends do not fully match the called genes, so a read error is possible. Each CDR3 protein is one row after TCRdb ran MiXCR on the RACE reads. The sample holds 300,000 to 350,000 distinct CDR3 sequences, 6% to 8.5% seen once. The time point was: patch test 1, 2 weeks after DPC sensitization. Stated treatment: therapeutic diphenylcyclopropenone sensitization with weekly scalp DPC. Each patch-test visit's blood sample preceded patch application. The starting material, unfractionated whole blood, was used for total RNA extraction. This specimen comes from a study of human T cells and chemical hapten exposure. The overall study: Patch tests put 0.01% DPC on the upper back, read at 6 days. Whole-study results and caveats: Donors' alopecia may make their immune response differ from healthy people's.

The CDR3 length is 12 residues. Germline lookup yields CDR1 LGHDT and CDR2 YNNKEL (reference sequence). The chain is built from TRBV3-1 and TRBJ2-7; possibly TRBD2 for D (5 bases). The clonotype originates from a woman under 30 with alopecia areata. Some clones in this sample may be carry-over from other donors' samples. Specimen: whole blood, collected in connection with sensitization to the hapten diphenylcyclopropenone (DPC). CDR3 sequence: CASSQGGYEQYF. The CDR3 DNA reads as TGCGCCAGCAGCCAAGGCGGGTACGAGCAGTACTTC.